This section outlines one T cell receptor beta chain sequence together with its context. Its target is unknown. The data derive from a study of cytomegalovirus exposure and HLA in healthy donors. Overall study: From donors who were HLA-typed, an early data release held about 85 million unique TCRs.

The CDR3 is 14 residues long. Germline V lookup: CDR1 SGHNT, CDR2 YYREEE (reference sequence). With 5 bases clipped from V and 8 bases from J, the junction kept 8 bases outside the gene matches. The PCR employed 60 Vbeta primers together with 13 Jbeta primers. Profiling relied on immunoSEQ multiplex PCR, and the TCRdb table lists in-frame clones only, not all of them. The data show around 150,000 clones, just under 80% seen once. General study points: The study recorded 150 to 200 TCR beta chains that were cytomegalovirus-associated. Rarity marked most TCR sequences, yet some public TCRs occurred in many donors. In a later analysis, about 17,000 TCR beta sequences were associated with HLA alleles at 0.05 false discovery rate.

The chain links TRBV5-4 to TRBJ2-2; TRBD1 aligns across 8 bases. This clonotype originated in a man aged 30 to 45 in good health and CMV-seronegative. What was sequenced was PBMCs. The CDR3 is CASRPLTGVGELFF. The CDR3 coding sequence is TGTGCCAGCAGACCCCTGACAGGGGTAGGGGAGCTGTTTTTT.